Below are 30 T cell receptor beta chains sequenced from a single sample in a study of blood T cell repertoires in COVID-19. TCRdb's table, derived via immunoSEQ multiplex PCR, lists solely in-frame clones and lacks some. This table holds 90,000 or so clones, 85% found once. The sample was peripheral blood. These receptors came from a man between 60 and 75 years old with acute or convalescent COVID-19.

The chain recombines TRBV10-3 with TRBJ2-3, with 7 bases lining up with TRBD2. The CDR3 has 19 residues. Losses at the gene ends were 6 bases for V and 0 bases for J; bases not matched to a gene: 18. The V gene's germline CDR1 is ENHRY and CDR2 SYGVKD. The CDR3 DNA reads as TGTGCCATCAGCCCCCTGGGGCGGGAGACCCAAACTAGCACAGATACGCAGTATTTT. Translation gives CAISPLGRETQTSTDTQYF.

A few counts support this clone. The chain has TRBV19 and TRBJ2-7; tentative D call: TRBD1 (5 bases). The CDR3 is 13 residues long. Trimming removed 3 bases from V and 6 bases from J, with 12 bases in between. Germline V CDR1 and CDR2: LNHDA, SQIVND (reference sequence). CDR3 residues: CASSIQTDSEQYF. DNA for the CDR3: TGTGCCAGTAGTATTCAGACTGACAGCGAGCAGTACTTC.

This clone came up a few times. The chain is built from TRBV9 and TRBJ2-3; TRBD2 matches 8 bases. The CDR3 spans 18 residues. Germline V CDR1 and CDR2: SGDLS, YYNGEE. Trimming cost V 2 bases and J 2 bases; bases outside gene matches: 13. This chain's CDR3 is CASSVRTAGLVDTDTQYF. Here the CDR3 DNA reads TGTGCCAGCAGCGTCCGGACGGCGGGACTAGTCGACACAGATACGCAGTATTTT.

The chain is built from TRBV11-3 and TRBJ2-1; 7 positions match TRBD2. The V gene end was trimmed by 2 bases and the J gene end by 2 bases; junction bases not matched to a gene: 6. The germline gives CDR1 SGHNT, CDR2 YENEEA. The CDR3 length is 16 residues. CDR3 in DNA: TGTGCCAGCAGCTTAAGTGGGACTAAACCCTACAATGAGCAGTTCTTC. As protein: CASSLSGTKPYNEQFF.

This rearrangement joins TRBV7-2 to TRBJ2-1; 13 bases fit TRBD2. The V segment lost 5 bases and the J segment 7 bases; nucleotides outside the gene matches: 5. Germline CDR1 SGHTA, CDR2 FQGNSA. CDR3 length equals 15 residues. CDR3 bases: TGTGCCAGCAGCCGGGGACTAGCGGGAAGGAATGAGCAGTTCTTC. It codes for CASSRGLAGRNEQFF.

This rearrangement joins TRBV11-2 to TRBJ1-6; D gene uncertain. This CDR3 comprises 14 residues. V gave up 3 bases and J gave up 7 bases, with 10 bases separating them. The germline gives CDR1 SGHAT, CDR2 FQNNGV. The DNA for the CDR3 is TGTGCCAGCAGCTTTTGGGCAGCCAATTCACCCCTCCACTTT. Its translation is CASSFWAANSPLHF.

This chain connects TRBV7-9 to TRBJ2-2; no definite D call. The CDR3 has 13 residues. Germline V gene lookup returns CDR1 SEHNR and CDR2 FQNEAQ (reference sequence). The V and J ends lost 1 base and 8 bases respectively, with 8 bases between them. CDR3 region: CASSLGPAGELFF. CDR3 nucleotide sequence: TGTGCCAGCAGCTTAGGTCCTGCGGGGGAGCTGTTTTTT.

The chain joins TRBV2 to TRBJ2-2; TRBD2 aligns across 9 bases. There are 14 residues in the CDR3. V was pared by 6 bases and J by 4 bases, with 3 bases of the junction left unmatched. Germline V gives CDR1 SNHLY, CDR2 FYNNEI. CDR3 nucleotides: TGTGCCAGCAGGGGCGGGAGGGGCACCGGGGAGCTGTTTTTT. This codes for CASRGGRGTGELFF.

The chain carries TRBV10-2 and TRBJ1-4, with 9 bases matching TRBD1. CDR1 is WSHSY and CDR2 is SAAADI in the germline V gene. The V gene end was trimmed by 10 bases and the J gene end by 5 bases; junction bases not matched to a gene: 5. The CDR3 has 13 amino acids. The DNA for the CDR3 is TGCGCCACCCGAGACAGGGGGAATGAAAAACTGTTTTTT. As protein: CATRDRGNEKLFF.

The J gene is TRBJ1-1, the V gene TRBV11-1; 7 bases match TRBD1. The CDR3 is 15 residues long. The junction had 10 bases not matched to a gene; V was cut back by 4 bases and J by 5 bases. The germline gives CDR1 SGHAT, CDR2 FQDESV (reference sequence). The CDR3 protein is CASSSNKGARTEAFF. CDR3 DNA sequence: TGTGCCAGCAGCTCCAATAAGGGGGCGAGGACTGAAGCTTTCTTT.

The chain links TRBV9 to TRBJ1-2; unclear D gene. This CDR3 is 12 amino acids long. Germline V gives CDR1 SGDLS, CDR2 YYNGEE. Between the trimmed V and J ends, which lost 0 bases and 5 bases, there was a span of 5 bases. The CDR3 DNA sequence: TGTGCCAGCAGCGTAGATATGTATGGCTACACCTTC. Its translation is CASSVDMYGYTF. Full variable domain (remainder filled in from reference TRBV9 and TRBJ1-2): DSGVTQTPKHLITATGQRVTLRCSPRSGDLSVYWYQQSLDQGLQFLIQYYNGEERAKGNILERFSAQQFPDLHSELNLSSLELGDSALYFCASSVDMYGYTFGSGTRLTVV.

The chain links TRBV2 to TRBJ2-1, with 16 bases aligning to TRBD2. Germline lookup yields CDR1 SNHLY and CDR2 FYNNEI. The junction had 6 bases not matched to a gene; V was cut back by 4 bases and J by 6 bases. The CDR3 extends over 17 amino acids. This chain's CDR3 is CASSAGLAGGLSNEQFF. Here the CDR3 DNA reads TGTGCCAGCAGTGCGGGACTAGCGGGGGGGCTCAGCAATGAGCAGTTCTTC.

The chain combines TRBV6-5 with TRBJ1-2, with 7 positions matching TRBD1. From germline, CDR1 is MNHEY and CDR2 SVGAGI. The CDR3 consists of 13 residues. After removal of 9 bases from V and 6 bases from J, the junction contained 10 bases not matched to a gene. The CDR3 spells CASSQGNQDGYTF. DNA for the CDR3: TGTGCCAGTTCACAGGGGAATCAGGATGGCTACACCTTC.

This chain uses TRBV6-2 or TRBV6-3 with TRBJ2-5, with 9 bases fitting TRBD1. From germline, CDR1 is MNHEY and CDR2 SVGEGT. The CDR3 covers 15 residues. J lost 2 bases, V lost 5 bases, and 6 bases had no gene match. The CDR3 sequence is CASSPPGQGQETQYF. The CDR3 DNA sequence: TGTGCCAGCAGTCCCCCAGGACAGGGGCAAGAGACCCAGTACTTC.

This chain uses TRBV13 with TRBJ2-2; D is possibly TRBD1 (6 bases). The V gene's germline CDR1 is PRHDT and CDR2 FYEKMQ (reference sequence). Trimming cost V 5 bases and J 5 bases, with 15 bases left between them. This CDR3 has 15 amino acids. The CDR3 is CASSSRDTLTGELFF. In nucleotides, the CDR3 is TGTGCCAGCAGCAGCCGGGACACCCTTACCGGGGAGCTGTTTTTT. The full variable domain, rest sourced from reference TRBV13 and TRBJ2-2, is AAGVIQSPRHLIKEKRETATLKCYPIPRHDTVYWYQQGPGQDPQFLISFYEKMQSDKGSIPDRFSAQQFSDYHSELNMSSLELGDSALYFCASSSRDTLTGELFFGEGSRLTVL.

This chain uses TRBV9 with TRBJ1-2; 7 bases match TRBD1. CDR3 length: 15 residues. Germline trimming cut 3 bases from V and 8 bases from J; bases unmatched to any gene: 13. Germline V lookup: CDR1 SGDLS, CDR2 YYNGEE. CDR3 in DNA: TGTGCCAGCAGCGCCCTAGGACAGGCCTCTGGGGGCTACACCTTC. It codes for CASSALGQASGGYTF.

The chain recombines TRBV27 with TRBJ2-1; TRBD2 matches at 7 bases. Germline CDR1 and CDR2: MNHEY and SMNVEV (reference sequence). The CDR3 loop spans 15 amino acids. After removal of 3 bases from V and 0 bases from J, the junction contained 2 bases not matched to a gene. CDR3 sequence (DNA): TGTGCCAGCAGTTTGAGGGACTACTCCTACAATGAGCAGTTCTTC. It codes for CASSLRDYSYNEQFF.

The chain has TRBV5-1 and TRBJ2-3; the D gene is possibly TRBD2 (5 bases). Germline lookup yields CDR1 SGHRS and CDR2 YFSETQ. Trimming stripped 4 bases from V and 0 bases from J, with 12 bases between. The CDR3 contains 15 residues. CDR3 loop: CASSPQTTSTDTQYF. The CDR3 region has the DNA TGCGCCAGCAGCCCCCAGACTACTAGCACAGATACGCAGTATTTT.

The chain recombines TRBV6-5 with TRBJ2-1; perhaps TRBD1 as D (6 bases). The CDR3 consists of 13 residues. From germline, CDR1 is MNHEY and CDR2 SVGAGI. Trimming removed 6 bases at V and 6 bases at J, with 12 bases between. The CDR3 spells CASRDGQFNEQFF. The CDR3, as DNA: TGTGCCAGCAGGGATGGACAGTTCAATGAGCAGTTCTTC.

As concerns this clone: One end of the junction varies from germline; a read error may be responsible. CDR3 coding DNA: TGCAGCTACAGCGGGGCCATCATAACCCATTTT. It specifies CSYSGAIITHF. This chain connects TRBV29-1 to TRBJ1-1; tentatively, D is TRBD1 (5 bases). Germline V CDR1 and CDR2: SQVTM, ANQGSEA. This CDR3 has 11 amino acids. Using reference TRBV29-1 and TRBJ1-1 for the parts outside the CDR3, the full variable domain is SAVISQKPSRDICQRGTSLTIQCQVDSQVTMMFWYRQQPGQSLTLIATANQGSEATYESGFVIDKFPISRPNLTFSTLTVSNMSPEDSSIYLCSYSGAIITHFGQGTRLTVV.

This clone was counted between two and nine times. This chain links TRBV4-1 with TRBJ2-7, with D tentatively TRBD1 (5 bases). The V and J ends lost 0 bases and 7 bases respectively, with 16 bases between them. This CDR3 comprises 15 residues. CDR1 is MGHRA and CDR2 is YSYEKL in the germline V gene. CDR3 sequence (DNA): TGCGCCAGCAGCCAAGATCATAGGGGTTCCCTTGAGCAGTACTTC. Translation: CASSQDHRGSLEQYF.

The V and J genes are TRBV7-8 and TRBJ1-2; D may be TRBD1 (6 bases). Trimming left V 5 bases short and J 5 bases short, with 15 bases between. CDR1 and CDR2 (germline): SGHVS, FQNEAQ. CDR3 length equals 14 residues. The CDR3 bases are TGTGCCAGCAGCCTGGAAGCGGGGGCTTATGGCTACACCTTC. It encodes CASSLEAGAYGYTF.

The rearrangement joins TRBV15 to TRBJ1-6; D is possibly TRBD1 (5 bases). Trimming removed 5 bases at V and 0 bases at J, with 14 bases between. The V gene's germline CDR1 is LNHNV and CDR2 YYDKDF (reference sequence). There are 17 residues in the CDR3. CDR3 in DNA: TGTGCCACCAGCTTGACCCGGGGGGGCTCCTATAATTCACCCCTCCACTTT. Amino acid sequence: CATSLTRGGSYNSPLHF.

This chain joins TRBV6-5 and TRBJ1-1, with 9 bases that match TRBD1. Losses at the gene ends were 7 bases for V and 5 bases for J; bases not matched to a gene: 8. Germline CDR1 is MNHEY and CDR2 is SVGAGI. The CDR3 is made up of 14 amino acids. Here the CDR3 DNA reads TGTGCCAGCACCGGGGGACAGGGCTGGACTGAAGCTTTCTTT. Residues: CASTGGQGWTEAFF.

This clone has a count of ten or more. This chain joins TRBV7-8 and TRBJ1-1; D gene uncertain. The CDR3 has 16 amino acids. Trimming pared 5 bases from V and 0 bases from J, leaving 16 bases between. Germline values: CDR1 SGHVS, CDR2 FQNEAQ. The DNA for the CDR3 is TGTGCCAGCAGCCCATATGGAGCTATAATGAACACTGAAGCTTTCTTT. This gives the protein CASSPYGAIMNTEAFF.

The chain is built from TRBV5-1 and TRBJ2-2; 8 nucleotides agree with TRBD2. Germline V CDR1 and CDR2: SGHRS, YFSETQ. The CDR3 has 15 residues. The trim removed 4 bases at V and 2 bases at J, leaving 4 bases unmatched. CDR3: CASSPAGGNTGELFF. In DNA form, the CDR3 reads TGCGCCAGCAGCCCTGCGGGGGGAAACACCGGGGAGCTGTTTTTT.

The chain combines TRBV20-1 with TRBJ2-3; 7 nucleotides match TRBD2. V dropped 3 bases and J dropped 5; count of bases not matched to a gene: 14. Germline V lookup: CDR1 DFQATT, CDR2 SNEGSKA (reference sequence). CDR3 length equals 16 residues. The CDR3 DNA sequence: TGCAGTGCTAGTGGCGGGGCGGGAGTCGGTTTAGATACGCAGTATTTT. This codes for CSASGGAGVGLDTQYF.

V is TRBV19 and J is TRBJ2-1, with 8 bases that match TRBD1. The V segment lost 5 bases and the J segment 9 bases; nucleotides outside the gene matches: 9. The CDR3 is 14 residues long. The germline V gene has CDR1 LNHDA and CDR2 SQIVND (reference sequence). CDR3 DNA sequence: TGTGCCAGTAGTCCACGGGACAGGAGACTTGAGCAGTTCTTC. It is translated as CASSPRDRRLEQFF.

The chain couples TRBV6-2 or TRBV6-3 to TRBJ2-1; TRBD2 matches 12 bases. Germline V gene data show CDR1 as MNHEY and CDR2 as SVGEGT. The CDR3 has 15 amino acids. V trimming: 5 bases; J trimming: 9 bases; junction bases outside the gene matches: 8. The DNA for the CDR3 is TGTGCCAGCAGTGCTAGCGGGAGGGTTCCCCGTGAGCAGTTCTTC. This codes for CASSASGRVPREQFF.

This clone was detected a few times. The rearrangement links TRBV19 to TRBJ2-1; 9 nucleotides line up with TRBD1. Germline assignment: CDR1 LNHDA and CDR2 SQIVND (reference sequence). V gave up 7 bases and J gave up 0 bases; unmatched junction bases: 7. This CDR3 contains 16 residues. The DNA for the CDR3 is TGTGCCAGTAACAGACAGGGGGGAAGCTCCTACAATGAGCAGTTCTTC. It is translated as CASNRQGGSSYNEQFF.